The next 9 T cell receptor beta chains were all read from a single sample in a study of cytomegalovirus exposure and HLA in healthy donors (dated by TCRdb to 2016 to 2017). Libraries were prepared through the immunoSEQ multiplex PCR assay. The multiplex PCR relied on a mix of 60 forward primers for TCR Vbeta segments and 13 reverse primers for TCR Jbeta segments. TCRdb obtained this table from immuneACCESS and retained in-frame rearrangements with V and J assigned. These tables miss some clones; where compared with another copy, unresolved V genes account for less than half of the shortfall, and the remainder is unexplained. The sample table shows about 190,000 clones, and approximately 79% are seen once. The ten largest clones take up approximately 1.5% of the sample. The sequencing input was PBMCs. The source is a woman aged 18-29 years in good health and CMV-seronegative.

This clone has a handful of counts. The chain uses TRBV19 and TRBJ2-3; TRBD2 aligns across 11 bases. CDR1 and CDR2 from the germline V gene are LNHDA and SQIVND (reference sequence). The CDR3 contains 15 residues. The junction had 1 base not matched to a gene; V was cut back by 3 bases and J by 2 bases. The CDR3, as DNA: TGTGCCAGTAGTATGGGACTAGCGGTCACAGATACGCAGTATTTT. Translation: CASSMGLAVTDTQYF.

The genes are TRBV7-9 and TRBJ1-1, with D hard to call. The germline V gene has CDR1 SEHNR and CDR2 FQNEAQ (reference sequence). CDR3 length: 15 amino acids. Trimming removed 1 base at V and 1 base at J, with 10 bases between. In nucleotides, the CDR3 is TGTGCCAGCAGCTTAGTGTCAGGAGGGAACACTGAAGCTTTCTTT. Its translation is CASSLVSGGNTEAFF.

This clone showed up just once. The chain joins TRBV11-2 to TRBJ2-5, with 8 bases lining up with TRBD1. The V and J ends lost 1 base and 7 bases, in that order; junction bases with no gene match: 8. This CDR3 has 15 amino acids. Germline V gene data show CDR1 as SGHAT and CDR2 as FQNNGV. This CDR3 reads CASSLVQGVQWTQYF. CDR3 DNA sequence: TGTGCCAGCAGCTTAGTACAGGGGGTTCAGTGGACCCAGTACTTC.

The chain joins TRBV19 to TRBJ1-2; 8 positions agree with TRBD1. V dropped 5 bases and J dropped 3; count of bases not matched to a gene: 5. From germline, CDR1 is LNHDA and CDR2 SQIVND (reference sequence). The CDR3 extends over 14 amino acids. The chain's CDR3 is CASSPLTGDYGYTF. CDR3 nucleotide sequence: TGTGCCAGTAGTCCTTTGACAGGGGACTATGGCTACACCTTC.

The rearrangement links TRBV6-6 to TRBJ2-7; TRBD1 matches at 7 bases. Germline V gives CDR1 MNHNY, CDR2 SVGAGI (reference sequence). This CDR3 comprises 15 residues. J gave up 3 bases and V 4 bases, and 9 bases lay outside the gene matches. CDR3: CASSFSGTDFYEQYF. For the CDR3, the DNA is TGTGCCAGCAGTTTCTCCGGGACAGACTTCTACGAGCAGTACTTC.

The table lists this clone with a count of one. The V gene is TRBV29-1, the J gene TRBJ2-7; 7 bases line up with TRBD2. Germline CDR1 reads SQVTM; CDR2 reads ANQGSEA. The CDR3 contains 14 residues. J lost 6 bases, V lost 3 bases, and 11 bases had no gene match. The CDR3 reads CSVERPGLRPEQYF. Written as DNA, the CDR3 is TGCAGCGTTGAGCGACCGGGACTAAGGCCCGAGCAGTACTTC.

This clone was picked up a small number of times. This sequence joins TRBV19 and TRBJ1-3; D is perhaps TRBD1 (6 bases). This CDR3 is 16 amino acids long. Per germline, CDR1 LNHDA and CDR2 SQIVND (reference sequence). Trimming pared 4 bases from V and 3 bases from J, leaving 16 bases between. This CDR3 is CASSTPTGRGGNTIYF. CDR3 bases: TGTGCCAGTAGTACCCCAACCGGCAGGGGTGGAAACACCATATATTTT.

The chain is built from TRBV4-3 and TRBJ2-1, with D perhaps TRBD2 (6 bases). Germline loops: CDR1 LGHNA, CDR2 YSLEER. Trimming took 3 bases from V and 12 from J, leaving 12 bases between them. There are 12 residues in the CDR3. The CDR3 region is CASSHHGGAQFF. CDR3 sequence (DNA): TGCGCCAGCAGCCACCACGGAGGGGCGCAGTTCTTC.

The CDR3 is CASSKNRDRSTGELFF. CDR3 bases: TGCGCCAGCAGTAAGAACCGGGACAGAAGTACCGGGGAGCTGTTTTTT. The rearrangement joins TRBV10-1 to TRBJ2-2; 7 nucleotides agree with TRBD1. Germline V gene lookup returns CDR1 WNHNN and CDR2 SYGVQD (reference sequence). V shed 5 bases, J shed 5 bases, and the junction held 11 bases outside the gene matches. The CDR3 totals 16 residues.